This TCR beta chain was identified in a study of cytomegalovirus exposure and HLA in healthy donors. About this clone: Its antigen remains unknown.

Use of 60 Vbeta and 13 Jbeta primers characterized the PCR. Data came from immunoSEQ multiplex PCR; TCRdb stores just in-frame clones and leaves some out. The sample holds tens of thousands of clones, 65% to 80% seen once. With 8 bases removed from V and 8 bases from J, the gap between germline ends came to 27 bases. Germline V gene sequence: CDR1 SGHAT, CDR2 FQNNGV. This CDR3 has 17 amino acids. Study outcomes and limitations: Researchers left out some V segments, among them TRBV6-2 and TRBV6-3, as indistinguishable. Most of the TCR beta V segments (in an earlier analysis) were productive either about 87% or about 30% of the time. A link between a missense DCLRE1C variant and TCR beta V- and J-gene trimming emerged from a later analysis. Under in vitro conditions, three CMV-associated chains were confirmed as specific for CMV antigens.

Sequencing used PBMCs. The chain carries TRBV11-2 and TRBJ2-2; D possibly corresponds to TRBD2 (6 bases). The sequence was obtained from a woman aged 45-65 years in good health and CMV-seropositive. The CDR3 DNA follows: TGTGCCAGCCAGGGCTACGGGCGGAGGGGAGCAGTGGGGGAGCTGTTTTTT. Translating gives CASQGYGRRGAVGELFF.